This T cell receptor (beta chain) was documented in a study of regulatory T cells in long-lasting Graves disease. This clonotype was picked up a small number of times. The antigen is undetermined. The CDR3 is 17 residues long. Germline loops: CDR1 DFQATT, CDR2 SNEGSKA (reference sequence). The J segment lost 3 bases and the V segment lost 0 bases, leaving 10 bases of the junction unmatched. Study-wide results and limits: When disease was persistent, TRBV28, TRBJ1-2 and TRBJ2-5 were the favored segments.

Time point noted: newly diagnosed GD, antithyroid drugs for less than 3 months. Extracted RNA from PBMCs served as the source of the TCR library. The authors built TCR beta libraries using iRepertoire HTBI primers and Arm-PCR of CDR3 regions. TCRdb independently ran MiXCR on the multiplex PCR reads; one entry per CDR3 protein. The table includes 580,000 or so distinct CDR3 sequences, about 16% detected once. These records were also assigned to another study, of T cells in Graves' hyperthyroidism and ophthalmopathy. From that paper: Most clonotypes expanded in the thyroid (above 0.001) were also present in blood.

The input for sequencing was peripheral blood mononuclear cells (PBMCs), taken at new diagnosis, from a patient treated with antithyroid drugs. This TCR was sampled from a man aged 18 to 29 with Graves disease. The J gene is TRBJ2-1, the V gene TRBV20-1; 8 bases match TRBD2. CDR3 amino acids: CSARDQQAGTSYNEQFF. The CDR3 DNA reads TGCAGTGCTAGAGATCAGCAGGCGGGGACTAGCTACAATGAGCAGTTCTTC.